These 15 T cell receptor beta chains were sequenced from one sample in a study of T cell clonality in common variable immunodeficiency. Study observations and caveats: In common variable immunodeficiency, TCR beta chains reportedly carried fewer deletions and N-nucleotide insertions.

No antigen has been assigned to these receptors. Sequencing used immunoSEQ multiplex PCR; TCRdb keeps in-frame clones, though not all of them. Altogether around 30,000 clones were found in the sample, and no singletons occur. Specimen: peripheral blood mononuclear cells. These receptors were taken from a human donor with common variable immunodeficiency.

This clone occurred a few times. From the germline J gene comes the end of the CDR3, since the read stops 3 residues before it. This chain connects TRBV18 to TRBJ2-4, with D unresolved. Germline values: CDR1 KGHSH, CDR2 LQKENI. The CDR3 covers 16 residues. Deletions cut 2 bases from V and 9 bases from J, with 20 bases between. The DNA read from the CDR3 is TGTGCCAGCTCACCAACCCTCGACCCACTCTCGGGCATT. Translated, it gives CASSPTLDPLSGI. The CDR3, in full, reads CASSPTLDPLSGIQYF.

This clone was counted at least ten times. Coverage ceases 3 residues before the CDR3 finishes, and the germline J gene fills in the end. The chain joins TRBV19 to TRBJ2-5; tentatively, D is TRBD2 (6 bases). The V gene lost 7 bases and the J gene lost 5 bases, with 20 bases spanning the gap. Looked up from germline, CDR1 is LNHDA and CDR2 is SQIVND (reference sequence). CDR3 length: 15 residues. CDR3: CASTPTPGLRETQYF. The sequenced CDR3 bases are TGTGCCAGTACCCCTACACCAGGACTAAGGGAGACC. Together with reference TRBV19 and TRBJ2-5, the CDR3 gives the full variable domain: DGGITQSPKYLFRKEGQNVTLSCEQNLNHDAMYWYRQDPGQGLRLIYYSQIVNDFQKGDIAEGYSVSREKKESFPLTVTSAQKNPTAFYLCASTPTPGLRETQYFGPGTRLLVL.

Concerning this clone: The CDR3 end is not reached by the read, which stops 3 residues before it; the germline J gene fills it in. V is TRBV30 and J is TRBJ2-3; possibly TRBD1 for D (6 bases). Trimming removed 0 bases from V and 1 base from J, with 11 bases in between. Germline V gives CDR1 GTSNPN, CDR2 SVGIG (reference sequence). CDR3 length equals 15 residues. CDR3 DNA (partial): TGTGCCTGGAGTGTACAGGGAAGGGGCACAGATACG. This encodes CAWSVQGRGTDT. The full-length CDR3 reads as CAWSVQGRGTDTQYF. The whole variable domain, remainder taken from reference TRBV30 and TRBJ2-3, is SQTIHQWPATLVQPVGSPLSLECTVEGTSNPNLYWYRQAAGRGLQLLFYSVGIGQISSEVPQNLSASRPQDRQFILSSKKLLLSDSGFYLCAWSVQGRGTDTQYFGPGTRLTVL.

Many counts were recorded for this clone. CDR3 sequence reads: CASSSPGGGQETQYF. Partial CDR3 DNA: TGTGCCAGCAGCTCCCCGGGCGGGGGGCAGGAGACC. The V call is TRBV7-8, the J call TRBJ2-5; 8 bases map to TRBD2. The CDR3 end is not reached by the read, which stops 3 residues before it; the germline J gene fills it in. The CDR3 runs 15 residues. Germline V gene data show CDR1 as SGHVS and CDR2 as FQNEAQ. V lost 4 bases and J lost 5; bases outside the gene matches: 9.

This clone occurred many times. The read terminates 3 residues before the CDR3 end, so the remaining end is supplied by the germline J gene. The gene calls are TRBV7-3 and TRBJ1-2, with 7 positions matching TRBD1. CDR3 length: 14 residues. V shed 5 bases and J 7 bases; nucleotides not matched to a gene: 10. CDR1 and CDR2 (germline): SGHTA, FQGTGA. Here the CDR3 reads CASSPGGDSSGYTF. CDR3 bases read: TGTGCCAGCAGCCCCGGGGGGGACAGCAGTGGC.

This clone was picked up a small number of times. The read ends 3 residues before the CDR3 terminus; that terminus is restored from the germline J gene. This chain uses TRBV5-6 with TRBJ1-4; possible D gene TRBD1, 5 bases. The CDR3 has 12 amino acids. CDR1 is SGHDT, CDR2 YYEEEE, per germline. V lost 1 base, J lost 10 bases, and 8 bases lay in between. The CDR3 reads CASSLSRGKLFF. Partial CDR3 DNA: TGTGCCAGCAGCTTGAGTAGGGGAAAA.

This clone has ten or more counts. Read sequence stops 3 residues before the CDR3 end, and the germline J gene provides the missing end. The chain carries TRBV6-2 or TRBV6-3 and TRBJ2-1; 10 bases match TRBD2. V shed 2 bases and J 6 bases; nucleotides not matched to a gene: 1. Germline V CDR1 and CDR2: MNHEY, SVGEGT. The CDR3 sequence is 14 residues long. The CDR3 protein is CASSYTSGANEQFF. CDR3 DNA (partial): TGTGCCAGCAGTTACACTAGCGGGGCCAATGAG.

Comments on this clone: From the germline J gene comes the end of the CDR3, since the read stops 3 residues before it. The chain carries TRBV20-1 and TRBJ2-1, with 8 bases identical to TRBD2. This CDR3 contains 14 residues. V gave up 6 bases and J gave up 5 bases; unmatched junction bases: 9. The germline V gene encodes CDR1 DFQATT and CDR2 SNEGSKA (reference sequence). Partial CDR3 DNA: TGCAGTGCGTGGACCGGGACTAGTCACAATGAG. As protein: CSAWTGTSHNE. From start to end, the CDR3 is CSAWTGTSHNEQFF.

This clone was counted ten times or more. The CDR3 extends 3 residues past the end of the read, so its final part is completed from the germline J gene. This chain joins TRBV7-8 and TRBJ2-7; TRBD2 might be the D (6 bases). Per germline, CDR1 SGHVS and CDR2 FQNEAQ. The CDR3 consists of 15 residues. Trimming pared 0 bases from V and 2 bases from J, leaving 11 bases between. CDR3 amino acids: CASSLAGGGTYEQYF. The part of the CDR3 DNA that was read is TGTGCCAGCAGCTTAGCGGGTGGCGGGACCTACGAG. Full variable domain (missing parts from reference TRBV7-8 and TRBJ2-7): GAGVSQSPRYKVAKRGQDVALRCDPISGHVSLFWYQQALGQGPEFLTYFQNEAQLDKSGLPSDRFFAERPEGSVSTLKIQRTQQEDSAVYLCASSLAGGGTYEQYFGPGTRLTVT.

As to this clone: The observed sequence ends 3 residues before the CDR3 terminus, with the missing tail filled in from the germline J gene. The chain combines TRBV18 with TRBJ1-2; weak D call: TRBD1 (5 bases). Germline V lookup: CDR1 KGHSH, CDR2 LQKENI. With 1 base removed from V and 4 bases from J, the gap between germline ends came to 16 bases. The CDR3 length is 16 residues. The CDR3: CASSPLRQGLTYGYTF. CDR3 DNA (partial): TGTGCCAGCTCACCACTCCGCCAGGGCCTAACCTATGGC.

As for this clone: The read terminates 3 residues ahead of where the CDR3 ends, so the germline J gene completes it. The rearrangement joins TRBV6-2 or TRBV6-3 to TRBJ2-5; TRBD2 might be the D (5 bases). The CDR3 covers 16 residues. Trimming stripped 2 bases from V and 2 bases from J, with 15 bases between. Germline V gives CDR1 MNHEY, CDR2 SVGEGT. The sequenced CDR3 bases are TGTGCCAGCAGTTACCCGTTCAGCGGAACTCAAGAGACC. Protein: CASSYPFSGTQET. The CDR3, in full, reads CASSYPFSGTQETQYF.

Partial CDR3 DNA: TGTGCCAGCGGGGACACAGGGGGGACCAATCAGCCC. Its translation: CASGDTGGTNQP. The whole CDR3 sequence reads CASGDTGGTNQPQHF. The chain is built from TRBV19 and TRBJ1-5; 8 bases line up with TRBD1. The read ends 3 residues early relative to the CDR3; the germline J gene fills the gap. The CDR3 is made up of 15 amino acids. Germline CDR1 and CDR2: LNHDA and SQIVND (reference sequence). The V and J ends lost 9 bases and 3 bases, in that order; junction bases with no gene match: 10.

This clone was picked up many times. The read gets to within 3 residues of the CDR3 end, and the germline J gene fills in the rest. The chain employs TRBV5-4 and TRBJ2-3, with TRBD1 matching 7 bases. V shed 4 bases and J 6 bases; nucleotides not matched to a gene: 8. Germline assignment: CDR1 SGHNT and CDR2 YYREEE (reference sequence). CDR3 length: 14 residues. The CDR3 region is CASSLGQSWDTQYF. The part of the CDR3 DNA that was read is TGTGCCAGCAGCCTGGGACAGAGTTGGGATACG.

This clone was seen a handful of times. The CDR3 end is not reached by the read, which stops 3 residues before it; the germline J gene fills it in. The rearrangement joins TRBV5-4 to TRBJ2-7; perhaps TRBD2 as D (5 bases). This CDR3 is 13 amino acids long. Trimming took off 4 bases at V and 3 bases at J, with 11 bases between the two ends. Germline CDR1 reads SGHNT; CDR2 reads YYREEE (reference sequence). CDR3 sequence reads: CASSPGMGYEQYF. The CDR3 DNA, read in part, is TGTGCCAGCAGCCCGGGGATGGGCTACGAG.

This clone showed up many times. The CDR3 loop is CASSFRGANTEAFF. CDR3 bases read: TGCGCCAGCAGCTTCAGGGGGGCGAACACTGAA. V and J are TRBV5-1 and TRBJ1-1; 7 bases fit TRBD1. The observed sequence ends 3 residues before the CDR3 terminus, with the missing tail filled in from the germline J gene. Germline-derived CDR1 and CDR2 are SGHRS and YFSETQ. The CDR3 covers 14 residues. With V trimmed by 2 bases and J by 1 base, 2 bases remained unmatched.